The 5 T cell receptor beta chains listed next were all sequenced from one sample in a study of beta chain features in type 1 diabetes. General study points: In every one of the four CD4+ subsets, TCRB CDR3s were moderately but significantly shorter in Type 1 diabetes patients.

The isolated RNA, all of it, was reverse transcribed, so expressed TCRB transcripts were what got sequenced. Libraries were prepared by immunoSEQ multiplex PCR; TCRdb keeps only in-frame clonotypes and omits some of them. The data contain a few hundred thousand clones, approximately 12% of them singletons. Antigens of these TCRs are unknown. Sequences were obtained from naive CD4+ T cells from blood. The receptors stem from a woman aged 18-29 years with type 1 diabetes.

This clone was seen a handful of times. This chain connects TRBV6-4 to TRBJ1-5, with D possibly TRBD1 on 5 matching bases. This CDR3 has 14 amino acids. The V end was cut by 4 bases, the J end by 2 bases, with 9 bases between. The germline V gene encodes CDR1 MRHNA and CDR2 SNTAGT. The CDR3 DNA reads as TGTGCCAGCAGTGCGGGAGGGGGCAATCAGCCCCAGCATTTT. Amino acids: CASSAGGGNQPQHF.

V and J are TRBV5-4 and TRBJ2-7; D unclear. The CDR3 consists of 15 residues. CDR1 and CDR2 (germline): SGHNT, YYREEE (reference sequence). V lost 1 base to trimming and J lost 1 base, with 12 bases between them. This CDR3 is CASSLHSLPSYEQYF. Here the CDR3 DNA reads TGTGCCAGCAGCTTGCACAGTCTCCCTTCCTACGAGCAGTACTTC. Based on the CDR3 plus reference TRBV5-4 and TRBJ2-7, the full variable domain is ETGVTQSPTHLIKTRGQQVTLRCSSQSGHNTVSWYQQALGQGPQFIFQYYREEENGRGNFPPRFSGLQFPNYSSELNVNALELDDSALYLCASSLHSLPSYEQYFGPGTRLTVT.

The V gene is TRBV19, the J gene TRBJ1-5; D gene unclear. Germline assignment: CDR1 LNHDA and CDR2 SQIVND (reference sequence). Trimming pared 7 bases from V and 7 bases from J, leaving 14 bases between. The CDR3 has 13 amino acids. DNA for the CDR3: TGTGCCAGTACCCTGTCTGCGGGCCAGCCCCAGCATTTT. Protein product: CASTLSAGQPQHF.

This clone has just a few counts. V is TRBV11-3 and J is TRBJ2-5; 7 nucleotides line up with TRBD2. There are 14 residues in the CDR3. CDR1 and CDR2 from the germline V gene are SGHNT and YENEEA. V gave up 6 bases and J gave up 1 base; unmatched junction bases: 5. Here the CDR3 reads CASSRDYSQETQYF. DNA of the CDR3: TGTGCCAGCAGTCGGGACTACTCCCAAGAGACCCAGTACTTC.

The J gene is TRBJ2-7, the V gene TRBV19; TRBD1 matches at 7 bases. CDR3 length: 12 residues. Germline V gene lookup returns CDR1 LNHDA and CDR2 SQIVND (reference sequence). With 10 bases clipped from V and 3 bases from J, the junction kept 6 bases outside the gene matches. The CDR3 spells CATGDRDYEQYF. CDR3 nucleotide sequence: TGTGCCACCGGAGACAGGGACTACGAGCAGTACTTC.